The 32 T cell receptor beta chains reported below all come from one sample, sequenced in a study of T cells after yellow fever vaccination. One entry per CDR3 protein, called by TCRdb with MiXCR from the 5' RACE reads. The repertoire holds more than 95,000 distinct CDR3 sequences, with nearly 7.5% as singletons. Sequenced material: CD4+ T cells sorted from PBMCs, taken approximately 11 days after the first yellow fever vaccination. These receptors were obtained from a man aged 18-30 years who received the YFV17D yellow fever vaccine.

The sample holds many counts of this clonotype. The CDR3 is CSVGDTGLWNEQFF. The CDR3, as DNA: TGCAGCGTCGGTGATACAGGGCTATGGAATGAGCAGTTCTTC. V gene TRBV29-1 combines with J gene TRBJ2-1; TRBD1 might be the D (6 bases). The CDR3 length is 14 residues. V dropped 6 bases and J dropped 7 bases, with 19 bases sitting between them. The germline gives CDR1 SQVTM, CDR2 ANQGSEA.

This clonotype was counted once. A much larger clone differs from this one at a single base, so this may be a read error. The V and J genes are TRBV5-1 and TRBJ1-3; TRBD1 might be the D (5 bases). V shed 6 bases and J shed 0 bases, with 22 bases lying between them. The V gene's germline CDR1 is SGHRS and CDR2 YFSETQ. The CDR3 covers 18 residues. In DNA, the CDR3 is TGCGCCAGCATCTATGAAATGACAGCTTCTAACTCTGGAAACACCATATATTTT. Translating gives CASIYEMTASNSGNTIYF. Supplemented by reference TRBV5-1 and TRBJ1-3, the full variable domain reads KAGVTQTPRYLIKTRGQQVTLSCSPISGHRSVSWYQQTPGQGLQFLFEYFSETQRNKGNFPGRFSGRQFSNSRSEMNVSTLELGDSALYLCASIYEMTASNSGNTIYFGEGSWLTVV.

This clonotype was found many times. The V and J genes are TRBV5-1 and TRBJ2-3; possibly TRBD2 for D (6 bases). The CDR3 extends over 15 amino acids. V was pared by 3 bases and J by 8 bases, with 19 bases between. Germline V lookup: CDR1 SGHRS, CDR2 YFSETQ. CDR3: CASSWSGARGVTQYF. Written as DNA, the CDR3 is TGCGCCAGCAGCTGGAGCGGAGCGCGGGGTGTTACGCAGTATTTT.

This clonotype was seen at least ten times. As DNA, the CDR3 is TGTGCCAGCAGCCAGGGGACTACCCTTTACAATGAGCAGTTCTTC. Protein product: CASSQGTTLYNEQFF. J is TRBJ2-1 and V is TRBV3-1; 7 positions match TRBD2. The CDR3 totals 15 residues. Trimming took 3 bases from V and 4 from J; bases not matched to a gene: 6. Germline-derived CDR1 and CDR2 are LGHDT and YNNKEL (reference sequence).

This clonotype was counted at least ten times. In nucleotides, the CDR3 is TGTGCCAGCAGTCCGCCGACAGTCAGCGGCTACACCTTC. Residues: CASSPPTVSGYTF. The rearrangement uses TRBV12-3 or TRBV12-4 and TRBJ1-2; a weak D match, TRBD1 (5 bases). The V and J ends lost 5 bases and 8 bases respectively, with 15 bases between them. The length of the CDR3 is 13 residues.

The J gene is TRBJ2-1, the V gene TRBV4-2, with a tentative D call TRBD2 (7 bases). The CDR3 length is 16 residues. V dropped 4 bases and J dropped 6 bases, with 19 bases sitting between them. The V gene's germline CDR1 is LGHNA and CDR2 YNFKEQ. CDR3 residues: CASSRGAAGALNEQFF. The CDR3 DNA sequence: TGTGCCAGCAGCCGAGGGGCGGCGGGGGCCCTCAATGAGCAGTTCTTC.

This clonotype was seen ten or more times. V is TRBV7-2 and J is TRBJ2-5; unclear D gene. V was shortened by 4 bases and J by 7 bases, with 10 bases between the two germline ends. Germline assignment: CDR1 SGHTA and CDR2 FQGNSA. This CDR3 comprises 12 residues. CDR3 sequence reads: CASSSGLRTQYF. The CDR3 DNA follows: TGTGCCAGCAGCTCCGGCCTGCGGACCCAGTACTTC.

This clonotype was seen many times. The chain couples TRBV5-6 to TRBJ1-2, with D perhaps TRBD1 (6 bases). V lost 3 bases and J 5 bases, leaving 14 bases between the germline ends. This CDR3 is 14 amino acids long. The germline gives CDR1 SGHDT, CDR2 YYEEEE. Here the CDR3 DNA reads TGTGCCAGCAGCTCCGCAGGGGTCGGGTATGGCTACACCTTC. It is translated as CASSSAGVGYGYTF.

This clonotype was counted at least ten times. This chain links TRBV5-1 with TRBJ2-2; TRBD1 matches at 8 bases. V was clipped by 6 bases and J by 4 bases; unmatched bases: 5. CDR1 is SGHRS, CDR2 YFSETQ, per germline. The CDR3 loop spans 14 amino acids. The CDR3 region is CASTGTGLTGELFF. CDR3 DNA sequence: TGCGCCAGCACCGGGACAGGTCTCACCGGGGAGCTGTTTTTT.

This clonotype occurred a few times. The rearrangement links TRBV5-1 to TRBJ2-7; 7 nucleotides line up with TRBD1. V gave up 4 bases and J gave up 5 bases; unmatched junction bases: 9. This CDR3 contains 14 residues. Germline CDR1 and CDR2: SGHRS and YFSETQ. Written as DNA, the CDR3 is TGCGCCAGCAGCCTCGGACAGGTTGGGGACGAGCAGTACGTC. Translating gives CASSLGQVGDEQYV.

This clonotype was detected ten times or more. The chain has TRBV20-1 and TRBJ2-5; a weak D match, TRBD2 (6 bases). Germline lookup yields CDR1 DFQATT and CDR2 SNEGSKA (reference sequence). The ends were cut back, 2 bases at V and 9 bases at J, with 16 bases in the middle. The CDR3 length is 13 residues. CDR3 nucleotides: TGCAGTGCTAGACCACAGGCGGGGTCGGCCCAGTACTTC. The encoded protein is CSARPQAGSAQYF.

This clonotype was counted between two and nine times. The chain uses TRBV3-1 and TRBJ2-7; 10 nucleotides line up with TRBD2. The V gene end was trimmed by 4 bases and the J gene end by 7 bases; junction bases not matched to a gene: 10. Per the germline V gene, CDR1 is LGHDT and CDR2 is YNNKEL (reference sequence). This CDR3 is 15 amino acids long. CDR3 nucleotides: TGTGCCAGCAGCCTCCTAAGCGGGGGGGCCGGGGAGCAGTACTTC. Encoded protein: CASSLLSGGAGEQYF.

In its sample, this clonotype was seen a few times. The chain has TRBV7-2 and TRBJ2-7; the match to TRBD2 covers 15 bases. Germline-derived CDR1 and CDR2 are SGHTA and FQGNSA. This CDR3 region has 14 residues. The V and J ends lost 8 bases and 6 bases, in that order; junction bases with no gene match: 5. The CDR3 DNA sequence: TGTGCCAGCCGGACTAGCGGGGGGGTAGGCGAGCAGTACTTC. It specifies CASRTSGGVGEQYF.

On this clonotype: A much larger clone is a single base away; this may be a read error. This chain joins TRBV5-1 and TRBJ1-3; D might be TRBD1 (5 bases). The CDR3 runs to 17 residues. CDR1 is SGHRS, CDR2 YFSETQ, per germline. V was trimmed by 5 bases and J by 6 bases, leaving 24 bases between them. This CDR3 is CASSTGGRLGEQNTIYF. The DNA of the CDR3 is TGCGCCAGCAGTACCGGTGGGAGACTGGGGGAGCAAAACACCATATATTTT.

This clonotype was picked up a small number of times. V is TRBV20-1 and J is TRBJ2-1; 7 nucleotides line up with TRBD2. With 8 bases clipped from V and 6 bases from J, the junction kept 19 bases outside the gene matches. Germline lookup yields CDR1 DFQATT and CDR2 SNEGSKA (reference sequence). CDR3 length: 16 residues. CDR3 region: CSSAKPLRGVPNEQFF. CDR3 DNA: TGCAGTTCAGCAAAACCTCTTCGGGGGGTCCCCAATGAGCAGTTCTTC.

This clonotype has a handful of counts. At one end, the junction sequence differs from germline, possibly due to a read error. This rearrangement joins TRBV12-3 or TRBV12-4 to TRBJ1-6; TRBD1 is a possible D gene (5 bases). The CDR3 is 17 amino acids. The chain's CDR3 is CASSLVRVSSYNSPLHF. The CDR3 nucleotides read TGTGCCAGCAGCTTAGTCAGGGTGAGCTCCTATAATTCACCCCTCCACTTT.

The sample holds many counts of this clonotype. This sequence joins TRBV2 and TRBJ2-1; maybe TRBD1 (6 bases). The CDR3 runs to 16 residues. Germline V gives CDR1 SNHLY, CDR2 FYNNEI. The V end was cut by 3 bases, the J end by 7 bases, with 19 bases between. The CDR3 reads CASSEVNRAIWNEQFF. The CDR3 region has the DNA TGTGCCAGCAGTGAGGTTAACAGGGCGATATGGAATGAGCAGTTCTTC. Complete variable domain (other parts from reference TRBV2 and TRBJ2-1): EPEVTQTPSHQVTQMGQEVILRCVPISNHLYFYWYRQILGQKVEFLVSFYNNEISEKSEIFDDQFSVERPDGSNFTLKIRSTKLEDSAMYFCASSEVNRAIWNEQFFGPGTRLTVL.

This clonotype was counted at least ten times. The V and J genes are TRBV5-1 and TRBJ2-5; unclear D gene. This CDR3 is built from 14 residues. V was clipped by 0 bases and J by 5 bases, with 11 bases between them. Germline V gene lookup returns CDR1 SGHRS and CDR2 YFSETQ. The CDR3 DNA follows: TGCGCCAGCAGCTTGGGGCAGATAGGGGAGACCCAGTACTTC. This codes for CASSLGQIGETQYF.

This chain connects TRBV4-1 to TRBJ2-3; D not certain. Trimming took 0 bases from V and 3 from J, leaving 7 bases between them. Germline assignment: CDR1 MGHRA and CDR2 YSYEKL. The CDR3 is made up of 14 amino acids. The CDR3 bases are TGCGCCAGCAGCCAAGAACTCCGGACAGATACGCAGTATTTT. Translated: CASSQELRTDTQYF.

This clonotype was seen many times. The chain uses TRBV12-3 or TRBV12-4 and TRBJ2-3, with D tentatively TRBD2 (5 bases). The CDR3 sequence is 14 residues long. Deletions cut 3 bases from V and 2 bases from J, with 9 bases between. The CDR3 region is CASSFEGSTDTQYF. The CDR3 coding sequence is TGTGCCAGCAGTTTCGAGGGCTCCACAGATACGCAGTATTTT.

This clonotype was found many times. A single base separates this from a much larger clone, so it may be a read error. The CDR3 sequence: CASSYSGGADTQYF. The CDR3 DNA follows: TGTGCCAGCAGCTATAGCGGGGGGGCAGATACGCAGTATTTT. The rearrangement uses TRBV7-2 and TRBJ2-3; TRBD2 aligns across 11 bases. V lost 4 bases to trimming and J lost 4 bases; unmatched junction nucleotides: 1. Germline lookup yields CDR1 SGHTA and CDR2 FQGNSA. The CDR3 extends over 14 amino acids. The variable domain in full, with the rest retrieved from reference TRBV7-2 and TRBJ2-3, is GAGVSQSPSNKVTEKGKDVELRCDPISGHTALYWYRQSLGQGLEFLIYFQGNSAPDKSGLPSDRFSAERTGGSVSTLTIQRTQQEDSAVYLCASSYSGGADTQYFGPGTRLTVL.

Comment on this clonotype: A much larger clonotype is one base distant, so this may be a read error. No DNA is shown, since the ends of the CDR3 on it are uncertain; the CDR3 is the one TCRdb lists. This chain connects TRBV7-6 to TRBJ1-4. The CDR3 spans 13 amino acids, including both terminal residues. The germline CDR1 and CDR2 sequences are SGHVS and FNYEAQ. CDR3 loop: CASSILANEKLFF.

This clonotype was counted many times. The chain carries TRBV12-3 or TRBV12-4 and TRBJ2-5, with a tentative D call TRBD2 (6 bases). Trimming took off 6 bases at V and 5 bases at J, with 13 bases between the two ends. This CDR3 is 13 amino acids long. The CDR3 here is CASSYSGRETQYF. The CDR3 DNA reads TGTGCCAGCAGCTATAGCGGACGCGAGACCCAGTACTTC.

This clonotype was found a few times. V usage is TRBV20-1 and J usage is TRBJ1-2; no firm D call. The germline V gene has CDR1 DFQATT and CDR2 SNEGSKA (reference sequence). The ends were cut back, 3 bases at V and 8 bases at J, with 19 bases in the middle. This CDR3 contains 14 residues. CDR3 protein: CSARNTWREGGYTF. CDR3 DNA sequence: TGCAGTGCTAGGAACACCTGGAGGGAAGGAGGCTACACCTTC.

This clonotype came up many times. V and J are TRBV20-1 and TRBJ2-7; possibly TRBD2 for D (6 bases). Germline values: CDR1 DFQATT, CDR2 SNEGSKA (reference sequence). V was shortened by 1 base and J by 5 bases, with 15 bases between the two germline ends. The CDR3 has 14 residues. The chain's CDR3 is CSARGTGGNHEQYV. CDR3 DNA sequence: TGCAGTGCTAGAGGGACTGGGGGGAATCACGAGCAGTACGTC.

This clonotype was detected ten times or more. The genes are TRBV7-2 and TRBJ2-1, with D unresolved. The CDR3 totals 15 residues. Germline V gene lookup returns CDR1 SGHTA and CDR2 FQGNSA. Trimming took off 5 bases at V and 0 bases at J, with 11 bases between the two ends. The CDR3 DNA is TGTGCCAGCAGCCCCCCGGGTCGCTCCTACAATGAGCAGTTCTTC. Protein product: CASSPPGRSYNEQFF.

This clonotype appeared many times. This rearrangement joins TRBV7-3 to TRBJ1-5, with D unresolved. The CDR3 runs 16 residues. V gave up 3 bases and J gave up 1 base, with 13 bases separating them. Germline V lookup: CDR1 SGHTA, CDR2 FQGTGA. The DNA for the CDR3 is TGTGCCAGCAGCTTGAAGGGCATCTTGAGCAATCAGCCCCAGCATTTT. This sequence encodes CASSLKGILSNQPQHF. Full variable domain (rest looked up from reference TRBV7-3 and TRBJ1-5): GAGVSQTPSNKVTEKGKYVELRCDPISGHTALYWYRQSLGQGPEFLIYFQGTGAADDSGLPNDRFFAVRPEGSVSTLKIQRTERGDSAVYLCASSLKGILSNQPQHFGDGTRLSIL.

The table lists this clonotype with many counts. The chain has TRBV7-9 and TRBJ2-5; D is possibly TRBD1 (5 bases). Germline assignment: CDR1 SEHNR and CDR2 FQNEAQ (reference sequence). This CDR3 spans 13 amino acids. Trimming shortened V by 5 bases and J by 4 bases, and 11 bases separated the two germline ends. CDR3 loop: CASSLNTGETQYF. DNA for the CDR3: TGTGCCAGCAGCCTGAATACAGGAGAGACCCAGTACTTC.

In this sample, this clonotype turned up many times. V and J are TRBV3-1 and TRBJ1-2; TRBD1 agrees at 8 bases. The trim removed 4 bases at V and 7 bases at J, leaving 8 bases unmatched. The CDR3 spans 14 residues. CDR1 and CDR2 from the germline V gene are LGHDT and YNNKEL (reference sequence). In DNA, the CDR3 is TGTGCCAGCAGCCTTCGGACAGGGTCAGGTGGCTACACCTTC. It is translated as CASSLRTGSGGYTF.

Many counts were recorded for this clonotype. V is TRBV24-1 and J is TRBJ1-1; TRBD1 agrees at 10 bases. This CDR3 is built from 15 residues. CDR1 and CDR2 (germline): KGHDR, SFDVKD. V was clipped by 3 bases and J by 0 bases; unmatched bases: 0. The CDR3 region is CATSDGTGVNTEAFF. The DNA of the CDR3 is TGTGCCACCAGTGATGGGACAGGGGTGAACACTGAAGCTTTCTTT.

Many counts were recorded for this clonotype. This rearrangement joins TRBV5-8 to TRBJ1-2; 10 nucleotides line up with TRBD1. Germline assignment: CDR1 SGHTS and CDR2 YDEGEE. The CDR3 runs 14 residues. With V trimmed by 4 bases and J by 13 bases, 13 bases remained unmatched. The CDR3: CASSPGVGQGVGTF. Written as DNA, the CDR3 is TGTGCCAGCAGCCCGGGCGTCGGACAGGGGGTCGGCACCTTC.

This clonotype came up many times. The gene calls are TRBV5-6 and TRBJ2-7; D unclear. V shed 4 bases and J shed 5 bases, with 7 bases lying between them. The CDR3 is 11 residues long. From germline, CDR1 is SGHDT and CDR2 YYEEEE. This CDR3 is CASSAFDEQYF. The CDR3 DNA is TGTGCCAGCAGCGCCTTTGACGAGCAGTACTTC.